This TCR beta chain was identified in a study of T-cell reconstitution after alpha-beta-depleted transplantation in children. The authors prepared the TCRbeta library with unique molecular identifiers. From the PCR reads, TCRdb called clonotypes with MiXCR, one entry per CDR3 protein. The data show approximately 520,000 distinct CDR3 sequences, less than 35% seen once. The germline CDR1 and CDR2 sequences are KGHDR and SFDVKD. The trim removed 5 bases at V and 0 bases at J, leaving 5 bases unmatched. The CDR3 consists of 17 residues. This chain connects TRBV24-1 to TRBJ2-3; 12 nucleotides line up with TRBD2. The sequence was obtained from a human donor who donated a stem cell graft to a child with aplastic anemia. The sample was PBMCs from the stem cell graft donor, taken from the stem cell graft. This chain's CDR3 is CATSVRLAGESTDTQYF. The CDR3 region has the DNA TGTGCCACCAGTGTGCGACTAGCGGGAGAGAGCACAGATACGCAGTATTTT.